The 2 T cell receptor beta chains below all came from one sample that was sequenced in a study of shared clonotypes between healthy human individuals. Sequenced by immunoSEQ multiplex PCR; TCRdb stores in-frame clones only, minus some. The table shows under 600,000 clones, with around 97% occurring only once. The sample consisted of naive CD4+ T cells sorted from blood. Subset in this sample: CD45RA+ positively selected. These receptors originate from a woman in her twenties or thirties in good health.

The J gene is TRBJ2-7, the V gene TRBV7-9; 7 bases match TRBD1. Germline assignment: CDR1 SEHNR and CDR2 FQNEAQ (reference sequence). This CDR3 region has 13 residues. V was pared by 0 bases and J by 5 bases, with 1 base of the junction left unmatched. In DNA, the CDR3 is TGTGCCAGCAGCTTAGCAGGGACAGACGAGCAGTACTTC. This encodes CASSLAGTDEQYF.

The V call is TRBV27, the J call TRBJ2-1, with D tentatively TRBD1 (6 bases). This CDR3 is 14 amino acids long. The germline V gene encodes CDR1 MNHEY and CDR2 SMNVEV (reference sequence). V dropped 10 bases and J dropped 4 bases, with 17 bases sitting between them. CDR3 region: CATRLRGSYNEQFF. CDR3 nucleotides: TGTGCCACCCGACTAAGGGGGAGTTACAATGAGCAGTTCTTC.